This paragraph reports one T cell receptor (beta chain). The data stem from a study of OX40 agonist ivuxolimab in advanced cancers. Overall study context: Under the entry rules, prior anti-PD-1, anti-PD-L1 or anti-CTLA-4 therapy was allowed, and about 40% had some.

Generated by immunoSEQ multiplex PCR, the TCRdb table keeps only in-frame clones and is missing some. The sample holds approximately 120,000 clones; 85% to 95% are singletons and the top ten take 0.7% to 0.85%. Germline V gene data show CDR1 as LGHNA and CDR2 as YNFKEQ. The V end lost 0 bases, the J end lost 1 base, and 7 bases lay between the germline ends. This CDR3 contains 15 residues. The TCR sequence derives from an adult with an advanced solid tumor such as melanoma, head and neck, liver or kidney cancer. The source material was CD4+ or CD8+ T cells sorted from blood, sampled in a trial of the OX40 agonist ivuxolimab. The rearrangement uses TRBV4-2 and TRBJ1-5; a weak D match, TRBD1 (5 bases). CDR3 sequence reads: CASSQDGGSNQPQHF. The DNA for the CDR3 is TGTGCCAGCAGCCAAGATGGGGGAAGCAATCAGCCCCAGCATTTT.